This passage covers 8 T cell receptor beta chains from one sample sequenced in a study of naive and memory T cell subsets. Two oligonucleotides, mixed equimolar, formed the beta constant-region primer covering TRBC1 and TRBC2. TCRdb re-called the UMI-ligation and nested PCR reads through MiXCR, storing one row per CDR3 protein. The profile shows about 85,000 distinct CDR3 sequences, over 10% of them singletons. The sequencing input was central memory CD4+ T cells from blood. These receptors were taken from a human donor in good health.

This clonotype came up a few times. CDR3 loop: CASSEIVMADTQYF. CDR3 nucleotides: TGTGCCAGCAGTGAAATAGTTATGGCAGATACGCAGTATTTT. This chain connects TRBV2 to TRBJ2-3; D unclear. This CDR3 is 14 amino acids long. V was cut by 2 bases and J by 4 bases, with 10 bases left in between. Germline V gives CDR1 SNHLY, CDR2 FYNNEI. The full variable domain, its missing parts supplied by reference TRBV2 and TRBJ2-3, is EPEVTQTPSHQVTQMGQEVILRCVPISNHLYFYWYRQILGQKVEFLVSFYNNEISEKSEIFDDQFSVERPDGSNFTLKIRSTKLEDSAMYFCASSEIVMADTQYFGPGTRLTVL.

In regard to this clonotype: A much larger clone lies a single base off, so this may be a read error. CDR3 DNA: TGTGCCAGCAGTAACGGGTCCCGTTGGATTCTATACTACGAGAAGTACTTC. It encodes CASSNGSRWILYYEKYF. The chain couples TRBV6-2 or TRBV6-3 to TRBJ2-7; no firm D call. This CDR3 contains 17 residues. Germline V gives CDR1 MNHEY, CDR2 SVGEGT.

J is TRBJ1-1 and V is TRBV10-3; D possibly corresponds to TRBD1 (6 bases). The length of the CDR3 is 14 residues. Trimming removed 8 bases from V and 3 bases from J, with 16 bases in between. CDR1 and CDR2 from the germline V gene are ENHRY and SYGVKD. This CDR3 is CAISNRGRDTEAFF. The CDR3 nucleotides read TGTGCCATCTCCAATCGGGGGCGGGACACTGAAGCTTTCTTT.

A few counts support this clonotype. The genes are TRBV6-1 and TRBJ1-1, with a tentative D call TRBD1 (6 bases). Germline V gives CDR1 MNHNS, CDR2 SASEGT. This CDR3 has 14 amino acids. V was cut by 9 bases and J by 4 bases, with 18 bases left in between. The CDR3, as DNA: TGTGCCAGTTTCGAGTGGGGGCTTGGCACTGAAGCTTTCTTT. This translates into CASFEWGLGTEAFF.

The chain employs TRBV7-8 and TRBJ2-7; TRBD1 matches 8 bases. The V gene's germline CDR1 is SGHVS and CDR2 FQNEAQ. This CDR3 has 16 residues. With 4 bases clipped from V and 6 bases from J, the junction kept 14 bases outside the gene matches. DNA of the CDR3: TGTGCCAGCAGCTCACAAATCAGGACAGGGTCGGCCGAGCAGTACTTC. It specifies CASSSQIRTGSAEQYF.

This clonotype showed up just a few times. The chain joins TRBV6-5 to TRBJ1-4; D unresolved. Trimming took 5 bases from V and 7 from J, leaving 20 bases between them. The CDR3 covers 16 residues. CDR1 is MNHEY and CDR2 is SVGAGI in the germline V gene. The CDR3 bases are TGTGCCAGCAGTCGACGACCCCCCTGGACGGGTGAAAAACTGTTTTTT. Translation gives CASSRRPPWTGEKLFF.

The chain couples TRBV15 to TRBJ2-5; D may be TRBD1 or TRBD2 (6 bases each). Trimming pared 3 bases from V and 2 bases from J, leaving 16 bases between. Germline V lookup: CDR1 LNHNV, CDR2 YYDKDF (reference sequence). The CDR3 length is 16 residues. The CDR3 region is CATSRVYTGRQETQYF. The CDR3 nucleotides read TGTGCCACCAGCAGGGTGTACACAGGGAGGCAAGAGACCCAGTACTTC.

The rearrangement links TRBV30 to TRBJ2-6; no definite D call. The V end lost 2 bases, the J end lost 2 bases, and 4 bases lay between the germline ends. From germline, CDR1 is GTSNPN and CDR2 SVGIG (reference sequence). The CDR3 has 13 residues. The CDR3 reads CAWSNTGANVLTF. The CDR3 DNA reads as TGTGCCTGGAGTAATACTGGGGCCAACGTCCTGACTTTC.